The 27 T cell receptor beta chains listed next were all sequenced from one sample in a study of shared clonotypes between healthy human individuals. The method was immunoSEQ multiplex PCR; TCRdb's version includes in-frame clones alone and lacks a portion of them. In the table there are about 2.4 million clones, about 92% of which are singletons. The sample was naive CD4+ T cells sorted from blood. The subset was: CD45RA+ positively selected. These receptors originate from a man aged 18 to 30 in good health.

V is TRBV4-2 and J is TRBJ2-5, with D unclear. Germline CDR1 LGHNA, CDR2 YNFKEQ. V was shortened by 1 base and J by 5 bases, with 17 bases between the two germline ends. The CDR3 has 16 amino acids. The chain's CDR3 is CASSQVGRSGGETQYF. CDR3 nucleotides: TGTGCCAGCAGCCAAGTCGGTCGGTCCGGTGGGGAGACCCAGTACTTC.

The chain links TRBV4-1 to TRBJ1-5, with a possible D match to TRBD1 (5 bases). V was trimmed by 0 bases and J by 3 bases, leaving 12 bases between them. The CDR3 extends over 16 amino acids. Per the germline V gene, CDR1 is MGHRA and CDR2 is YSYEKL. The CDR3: CASSQEVGTLNQPQHF. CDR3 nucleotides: TGCGCCAGCAGCCAAGAAGTCGGGACGCTCAATCAGCCCCAGCATTTT.

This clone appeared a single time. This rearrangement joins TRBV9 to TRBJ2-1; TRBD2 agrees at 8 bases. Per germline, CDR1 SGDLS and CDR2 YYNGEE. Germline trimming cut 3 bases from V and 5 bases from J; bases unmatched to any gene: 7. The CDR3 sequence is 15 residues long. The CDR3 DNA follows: TGTGCCAGCAGCGCGAGAGTTAGCGGGAACAATGAGCAGTTCTTC. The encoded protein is CASSARVSGNNEQFF.

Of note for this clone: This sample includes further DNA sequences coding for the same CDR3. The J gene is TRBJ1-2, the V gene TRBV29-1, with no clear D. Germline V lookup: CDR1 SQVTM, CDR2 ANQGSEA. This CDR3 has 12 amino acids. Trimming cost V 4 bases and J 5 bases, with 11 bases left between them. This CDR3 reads CSVGGLGYGYTF. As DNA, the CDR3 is TGCAGCGTTGGGGGTCTCGGATATGGCTACACCTTC.

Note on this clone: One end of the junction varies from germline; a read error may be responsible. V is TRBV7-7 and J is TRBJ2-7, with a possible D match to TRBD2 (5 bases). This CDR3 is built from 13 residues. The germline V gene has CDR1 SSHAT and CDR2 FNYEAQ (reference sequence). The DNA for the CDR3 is TGTGCTAGCAGCCCTAGTACTGCGGGCGAGCAGTACTTC. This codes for CASSPSTAGEQYF.

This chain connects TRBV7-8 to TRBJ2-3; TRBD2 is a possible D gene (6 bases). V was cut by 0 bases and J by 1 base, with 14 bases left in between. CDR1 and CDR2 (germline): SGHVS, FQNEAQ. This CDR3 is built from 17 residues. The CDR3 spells CASSLAQGREGTDTQYF. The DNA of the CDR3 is TGTGCCAGCAGCTTAGCGCAAGGCAGGGAGGGCACAGATACGCAGTATTTT.

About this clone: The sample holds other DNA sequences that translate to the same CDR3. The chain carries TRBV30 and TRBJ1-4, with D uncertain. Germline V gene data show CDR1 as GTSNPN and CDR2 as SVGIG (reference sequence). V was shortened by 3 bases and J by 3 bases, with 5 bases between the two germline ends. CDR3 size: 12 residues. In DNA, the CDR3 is TGTGCCTGGAGACGATCTAATGAAAAACTGTTTTTT. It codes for CAWRRSNEKLFF.

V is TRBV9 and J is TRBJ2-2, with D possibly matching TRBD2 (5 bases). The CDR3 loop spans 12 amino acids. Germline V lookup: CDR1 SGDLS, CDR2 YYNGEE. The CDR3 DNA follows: TGTGGCTTTCGGGGTCGTACCGGGGAGCTGTTTTTT. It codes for CGFRGRTGELFF.

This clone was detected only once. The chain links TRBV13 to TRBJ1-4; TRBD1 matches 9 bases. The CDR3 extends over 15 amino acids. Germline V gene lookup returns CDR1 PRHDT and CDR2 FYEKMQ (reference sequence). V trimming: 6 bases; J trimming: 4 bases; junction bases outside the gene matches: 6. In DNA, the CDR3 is TGTGCCAGCAGTGCCGGACAGGGGATTAATGAAAAACTGTTTTTT. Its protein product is CASSAGQGINEKLFF. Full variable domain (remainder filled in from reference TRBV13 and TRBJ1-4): AAGVIQSPRHLIKEKRETATLKCYPIPRHDTVYWYQQGPGQDPQFLISFYEKMQSDKGSIPDRFSAQQFSDYHSELNMSSLELGDSALYFCASSAGQGINEKLFFGSGTQLSVL.

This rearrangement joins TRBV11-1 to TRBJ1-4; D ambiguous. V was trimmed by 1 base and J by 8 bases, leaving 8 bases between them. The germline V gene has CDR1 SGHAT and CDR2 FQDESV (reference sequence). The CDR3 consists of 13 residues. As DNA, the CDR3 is TGTGCCAGCAGCTTAGGGGGAGGGGAAAAACTGTTTTTT. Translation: CASSLGGGEKLFF.

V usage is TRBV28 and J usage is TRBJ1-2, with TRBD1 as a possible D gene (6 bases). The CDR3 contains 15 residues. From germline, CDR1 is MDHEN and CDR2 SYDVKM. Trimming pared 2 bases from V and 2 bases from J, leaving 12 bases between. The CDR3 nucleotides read TGTGCCAGCAGTTTAATCCAGGGGAGAAACTATGGCTACACCTTC. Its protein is CASSLIQGRNYGYTF.

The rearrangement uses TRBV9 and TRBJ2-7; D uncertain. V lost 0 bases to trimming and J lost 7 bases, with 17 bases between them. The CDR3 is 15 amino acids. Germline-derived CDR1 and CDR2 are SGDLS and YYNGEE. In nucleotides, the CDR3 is TGTGCCAGCAGCGTAGACCAAGGGATTAGACAAGAGCAGTACTTC. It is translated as CASSVDQGIRQEQYF.

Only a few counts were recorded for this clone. In DNA, the CDR3 is TGTGCCTGGAGATCAGGGTTCGGGAATCAGCCCCAGCATTTT. Translation gives CAWRSGFGNQPQHF. The genes are TRBV30 and TRBJ1-5; tentatively, D is TRBD1 (5 bases). The CDR3 is made up of 14 amino acids. CDR1 and CDR2 from the germline V gene are GTSNPN and SVGIG (reference sequence). V was trimmed by 3 bases and J by 4 bases, leaving 13 bases between them. The whole variable domain, remainder taken from reference TRBV30 and TRBJ1-5, is SQTIHQWPATLVQPVGSPLSLECTVEGTSNPNLYWYRQAAGRGLQLLFYSVGIGQISSEVPQNLSASRPQDRQFILSSKKLLLSDSGFYLCAWRSGFGNQPQHFGDGTRLSIL.

The CDR3 protein is CASSVAEERSYEQYF. CDR3 nucleotide sequence: TGTGCCAGCAGCGTAGCAGAAGAAAGGTCCTACGAGCAGTACTTC. The chain links TRBV9 to TRBJ2-7; D remains ambiguous. Trimming cost V 0 bases and J 1 base, with 11 bases left between them. Germline lookup yields CDR1 SGDLS and CDR2 YYNGEE. This CDR3 contains 15 residues.

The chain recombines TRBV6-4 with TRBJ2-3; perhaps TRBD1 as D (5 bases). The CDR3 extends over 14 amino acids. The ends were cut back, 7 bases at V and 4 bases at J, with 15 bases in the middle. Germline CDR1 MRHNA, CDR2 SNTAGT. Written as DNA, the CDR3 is TGTGCCAGCATGTATGACAGCAAATCAGATACGCAGTATTTT. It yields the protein CASMYDSKSDTQYF.

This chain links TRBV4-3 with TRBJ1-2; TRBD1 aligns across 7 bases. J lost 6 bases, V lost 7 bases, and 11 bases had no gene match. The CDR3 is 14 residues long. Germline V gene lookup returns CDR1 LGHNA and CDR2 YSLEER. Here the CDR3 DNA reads TGCGCCAGCACGTTCACAGGGGCCATGAATGGCTACACCTTC. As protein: CASTFTGAMNGYTF.

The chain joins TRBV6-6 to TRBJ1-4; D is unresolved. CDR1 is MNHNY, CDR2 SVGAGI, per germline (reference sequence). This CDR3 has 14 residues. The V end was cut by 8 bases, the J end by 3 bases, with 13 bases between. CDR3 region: CASVPRVSNEKLFF. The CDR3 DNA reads TGTGCCAGCGTCCCCCGGGTTTCTAATGAAAAACTGTTTTTT.

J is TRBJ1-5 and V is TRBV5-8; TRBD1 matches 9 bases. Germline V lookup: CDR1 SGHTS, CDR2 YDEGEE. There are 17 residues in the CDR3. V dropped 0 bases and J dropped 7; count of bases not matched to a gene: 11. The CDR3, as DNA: TGTGCCAGCAGCTTGGGAACAGGGGGCGCGGGTTGGCAGCCCCAGCATTTT. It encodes CASSLGTGGAGWQPQHF.

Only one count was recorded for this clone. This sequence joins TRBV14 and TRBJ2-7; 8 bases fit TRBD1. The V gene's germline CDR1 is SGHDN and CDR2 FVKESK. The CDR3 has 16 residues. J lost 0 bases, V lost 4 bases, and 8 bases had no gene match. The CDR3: CASSPRDRLYSYEQYF. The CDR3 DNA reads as TGTGCCAGCAGCCCCCGGGACAGGCTATACTCCTACGAGCAGTACTTC.

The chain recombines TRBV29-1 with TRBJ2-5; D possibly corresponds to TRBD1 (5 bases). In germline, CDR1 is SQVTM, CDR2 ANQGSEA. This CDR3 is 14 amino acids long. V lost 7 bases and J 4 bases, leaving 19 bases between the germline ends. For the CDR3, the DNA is TGCAGCGCTCTGGGGCACTCAAACAGAGAGACCCAGTACTTC. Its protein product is CSALGHSNRETQYF. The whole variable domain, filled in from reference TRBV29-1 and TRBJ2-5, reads SAVISQKPSRDICQRGTSLTIQCQVDSQVTMMFWYRQQPGQSLTLIATANQGSEATYESGFVIDKFPISRPNLTFSTLTVSNMSPEDSSIYLCSALGHSNRETQYFGPGTRLLVL.

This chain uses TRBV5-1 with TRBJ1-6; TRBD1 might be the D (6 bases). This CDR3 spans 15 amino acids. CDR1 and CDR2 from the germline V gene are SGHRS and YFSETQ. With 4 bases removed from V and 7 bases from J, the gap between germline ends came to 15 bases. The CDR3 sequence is CASSPMTGLNSPLHF. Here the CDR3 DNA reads TGCGCCAGCAGCCCGATGACAGGTTTGAATTCACCCCTCCACTTT.

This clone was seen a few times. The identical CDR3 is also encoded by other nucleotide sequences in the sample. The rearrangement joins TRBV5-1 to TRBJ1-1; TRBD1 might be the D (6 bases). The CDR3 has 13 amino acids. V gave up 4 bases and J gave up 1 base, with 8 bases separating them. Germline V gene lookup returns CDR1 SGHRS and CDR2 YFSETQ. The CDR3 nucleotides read TGCGCCAGCAGCCAGACAGGGAACACTGAAGCTTTCTTT. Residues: CASSQTGNTEAFF. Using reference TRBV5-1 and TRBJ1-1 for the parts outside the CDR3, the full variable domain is KAGVTQTPRYLIKTRGQQVTLSCSPISGHRSVSWYQQTPGQGLQFLFEYFSETQRNKGNFPGRFSGRQFSNSRSEMNVSTLELGDSALYLCASSQTGNTEAFFGQGTRLTVV.

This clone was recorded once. The CDR3 here is CASSFGGFGEKLFF. The CDR3 DNA reads TGTGCCAGCAGTTTTGGTGGTTTTGGCGAAAAACTGTTTTTT. This sequence joins TRBV28 and TRBJ1-4; no firm D call. The V and J ends lost 3 bases and 8 bases respectively, with 13 bases between them. Germline V CDR1 and CDR2: MDHEN, SYDVKM. The CDR3 length is 14 residues.

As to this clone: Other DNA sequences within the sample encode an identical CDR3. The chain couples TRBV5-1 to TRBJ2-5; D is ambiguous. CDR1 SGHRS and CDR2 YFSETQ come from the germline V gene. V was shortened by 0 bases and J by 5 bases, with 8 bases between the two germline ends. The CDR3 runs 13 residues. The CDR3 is CASSLGQSETQYF. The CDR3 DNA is TGCGCCAGCAGCTTGGGGCAATCGGAGACCCAGTACTTC.

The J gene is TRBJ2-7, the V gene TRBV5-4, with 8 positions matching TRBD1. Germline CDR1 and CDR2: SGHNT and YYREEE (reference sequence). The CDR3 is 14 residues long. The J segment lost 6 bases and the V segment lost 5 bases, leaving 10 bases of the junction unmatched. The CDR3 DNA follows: TGTGCCAGCAGGGAATCGACAGGGGTGGGCGAGCAGTACTTC. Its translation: CASRESTGVGEQYF.

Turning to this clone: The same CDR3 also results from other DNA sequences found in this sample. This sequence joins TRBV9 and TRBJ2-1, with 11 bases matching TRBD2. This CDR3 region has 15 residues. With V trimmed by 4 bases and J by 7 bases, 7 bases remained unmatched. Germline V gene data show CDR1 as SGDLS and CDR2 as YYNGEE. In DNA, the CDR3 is TGTGCCAGCAGCACACGGACTAGCGGGCGGAATGAGCAGTTCTTC. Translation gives CASSTRTSGRNEQFF. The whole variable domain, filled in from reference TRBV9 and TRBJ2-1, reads DSGVTQTPKHLITATGQRVTLRCSPRSGDLSVYWYQQSLDQGLQFLIQYYNGEERAKGNILERFSAQQFPDLHSELNLSSLELGDSALYFCASSTRTSGRNEQFFGPGTRLTVL.

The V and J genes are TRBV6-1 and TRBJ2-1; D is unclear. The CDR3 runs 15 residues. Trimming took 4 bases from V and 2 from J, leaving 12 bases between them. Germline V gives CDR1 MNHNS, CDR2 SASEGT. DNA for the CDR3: TGTGCCAGCAGTGTAGAGTGGCAGGCCTACAATGAGCAGTTCTTC. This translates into CASSVEWQAYNEQFF.